These T cell receptor beta chains were read from a single sample in a study of blood T cell repertoires in COVID-19. Only in-frame clones appear in the TCRdb table, and some are missing; sequencing was by immunoSEQ multiplex PCR. The table lists roughly 300,000 clones, about 81% of them singletons. Sequencing was carried out using peripheral blood. These TCRs come from a human donor with COVID-19, enrolled during active disease. The donor label of this sample is uncertain. Each CDR3 is given with its conserved first and last residue. Each record gives: J gene, CDR3 length, V gene, CDR3 protein.

TRBJ2-3	14	TRBV3-1/TRBV3-2	CASSPGTSGDTQYF
TRBJ1-1	13	TRBV30	CAWSATSQAEAFF
TRBJ1-6	14	TRBV7-2	CASSLFRTGNPLHF
TRBJ2-3	14	TRBV19	CASGTSGSTDTQYF
TRBJ2-7	15	TRBV7-2	CASSLLGGSQGEQYF
TRBJ1-2	13	TRBV12-3/TRBV12-4	CASSPDTWGGYTF
TRBJ1-1	13	TRBV28	CASGSVGSTEAFF
TRBJ2-1	13	TRBV11-1	CASGGTSQSEQFF
TRBJ1-1	13	TRBV11-3	CASSLSMNTEAFF
TRBJ2-5	15	TRBV24-1	CATGDNSGGQETQYF
TRBJ1-4	14	TRBV7-9	CASSLSTGGEKLFF
TRBJ1-6	16	TRBV5-8	CASSFRQGPGRSPLHF
TRBJ2-1	15	TRBV11-2	CASSFLAGRSNEQFF
TRBJ2-5	15	TRBV7-3	CASSPGGIGGETQYF
TRBJ2-7	15	TRBV3-1/TRBV3-2	CASKGGTSGSYEQYF
TRBJ2-3	16	TRBV6-5	CASSLGTSGFTDTQYF
TRBJ1-3	17	TRBV5-1	CASSSTGTGRAGNTIYF
TRBJ2-7	17	TRBV7-9	CASSPRRTSGRPHEQYF
TRBJ1-2	15	TRBV2	CASSGGPPPNYGYTF
TRBJ1-4	13	TRBV2	CASSGRVGEKLFF
TRBJ2-5	14	TRBV5-5	CASSLNSGQETQYF
TRBJ1-6	14	TRBV30	CAWSGPRGGSPLHF
TRBJ2-1	15	TRBV6-4	CASSVELAVLTEQFF
TRBJ1-4	11	TRBV7-9	CASSPGEKLFF
TRBJ1-5	14	TRBV9	CASSRGGSNQPQHF
TRBJ1-2	15	TRBV19	CASRSGNKLIGGYTF
TRBJ2-7	15	TRBV15	CATSREGTGVNEQYF
TRBJ2-7	15	TRBV11-2	CASTPRTGNSYEQYF
TRBJ2-5	14	TRBV28	CASSFTSGMETQYF
TRBJ1-2	18	TRBV5-1	CASSLGQGASPANYGYTF
TRBJ2-7	14	TRBV27	CASSSRGVIYEQYF
TRBJ1-1	14	TRBV6-6	CASSSGQRNTEAFF
TRBJ1-3	15	TRBV9	CASSVAPGSGNTIYF
TRBJ2-7	17	TRBV4-2	CASSQELGGSPPYEQYF
TRBJ1-2	14	TRBV6-1	CASSESAGVSGYTF
TRBJ1-1	16	TRBV18	CASSPDSSLRNTEAFF
TRBJ1-2	15	TRBV7-9	CASSLSQTGGYGYTF
TRBJ2-1	13	TRBV19	CASSLGQNNEQFF
TRBJ2-6	14	TRBV29-1	CSVEDGNRANVLTF
TRBJ2-5	15	TRBV6-5	CASSSLSSGQETQYF
TRBJ2-2	18	TRBV25-1	CASSVTGTSGRTSGELFF
TRBJ1-3	13	TRBV12-3/TRBV12-4	CASSRDRGDTIYF
TRBJ1-5	13	TRBV29-1	CSVGHGREQPQHF
TRBJ2-5	15	TRBV6-5	CASSSGRALRETQYF
TRBJ1-4	17	TRBV7-2	CASSLSGTRATNEKLFF
TRBJ2-7	13	TRBV5-4	CASSFGGPYEQYF
TRBJ1-2	12	TRBV29-1	CSVPRRDAGYTF
TRBJ2-7	15	TRBV7-2	CASSLSRQLSYEQYF
TRBJ2-2	12	TRBV3-1/TRBV3-2	CASSRERPELFF
TRBJ2-1	16	TRBV4-3	CASSQALAGIYNEQFF
TRBJ2-7	15	TRBV5-5	CASSLRGQGNYEQYF
TRBJ1-1	13	TRBV29-1	CSVETGGNTEAFF
TRBJ1-2	15	TRBV5-6	CASSLGQAPYYGYTF
TRBJ1-4	16	TRBV5-1	CASSLFPGQSNEKLFF
TRBJ2-1	15	TRBV2	CASSGASGTYNEQFF